These 3 T cell receptor beta chains originate from one sample sequenced in a study of T cell repertoires in cytomegalovirus infection. MiXCR, applied by TCRdb to the reads, yields one record per CDR3 protein. Of around 530,000 distinct CDR3 sequences in the sample, roughly 29% were seen once. The specimen sequenced was PBMCs. Every receptor here comes from a human donor in good health (CMV status not recorded). Some clones in this sample may be carry-over from other donors' samples.

This rearrangement joins TRBV28 to TRBJ2-5; 10 nucleotides agree with TRBD2. Germline-derived CDR1 and CDR2 are MDHEN and SYDVKM. J gave up 5 bases and V 5 bases, and 14 bases lay outside the gene matches. This CDR3 has 17 amino acids. The CDR3 is CASSPYLLAGVEETQYF. For the CDR3, the DNA is TGTGCCAGCAGTCCATACCTCCTAGCGGGAGTGGAGGAGACCCAGTACTTC.

V is TRBV7-2 and J is TRBJ1-6; D is uncertain. V lost 3 bases and J lost 7, with 10 bases in between. CDR1 is SGHTA, CDR2 FQGNSA, per germline. The CDR3 loop spans 14 amino acids. The CDR3 region has the DNA TGTGCCAGCAGCTTCGAATTATACAATTCACCCCTCCACTTT. Protein sequence: CASSFELYNSPLHF.

The chain has TRBV5-4 and TRBJ2-7; 10 nucleotides align to TRBD2. From germline, CDR1 is SGHNT and CDR2 YYREEE (reference sequence). This CDR3 contains 16 residues. The V segment lost 0 bases and the J segment 7 bases; nucleotides outside the gene matches: 10. The CDR3 DNA is TGTGCCAGCAGCTTGGCCCCGCTAGCGGGAGCTCGGGAGCAGTACTTC. This encodes CASSLAPLAGAREQYF.